This T cell receptor beta chain was recovered during a study of cytomegalovirus exposure and HLA in healthy donors. Overall study: Membership in the Caucasian-associated ancestry cluster was found for about four fifths of approximately 380 genotyped donors.

Remarks on this clone: What it binds is not known.

The PCR employed 60 Vbeta primers together with 13 Jbeta primers. The protocol was immunoSEQ multiplex PCR, while the TCRdb copy is restricted to in-frame clones and leaves out a portion. The data hold over 95,000 clones, with approximately 80% observed a single time. Germline CDR1 and CDR2: SGHTA and FQGNSA. The CDR3 is 15 amino acids. V gave up 5 bases and J gave up 6 bases, with 14 bases separating them. Points from the study as a whole: Immune exposure information comprised only CMV serostatus. Accurate prediction of HLA-A and HLA-B alleles (for most subjects) was reportedly achieved from TCR beta sequences.

At sampling all donors were nominally healthy, likely with unrecorded immune exposures. This sequence originates from a female donor in good health and CMV-seronegative. The material sequenced was PBMCs. The genes are TRBV7-2 and TRBJ1-6; perhaps TRBD1 as D (6 bases). The CDR3 bases are TGTGCCAGCAGCCCCACTGGGACACCTAATTCACCCCTCCACTTT. This translates into CASSPTGTPNSPLHF.